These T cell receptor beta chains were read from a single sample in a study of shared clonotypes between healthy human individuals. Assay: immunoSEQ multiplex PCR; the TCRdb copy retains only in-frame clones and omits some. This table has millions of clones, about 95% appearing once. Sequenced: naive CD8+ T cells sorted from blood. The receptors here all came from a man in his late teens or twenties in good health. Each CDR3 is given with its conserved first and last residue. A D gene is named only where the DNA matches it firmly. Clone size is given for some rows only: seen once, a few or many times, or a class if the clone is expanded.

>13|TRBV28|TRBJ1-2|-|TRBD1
TGTGCCAGCAGTACCGGGACAGGGGATGGCTACACCTTC
CASSTGTGDGYTF
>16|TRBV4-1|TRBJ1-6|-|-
TGCGCCAGCAGCCAAGACAAGAGCTCCTATAATTCACCCCTCCACTTT
CASSQDKSSYNSPLHF
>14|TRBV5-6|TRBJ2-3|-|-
TGTGCCAGCAGCTTTGCCTACAGCACAGATACGCAGTATTTT
CASSFAYSTDTQYF
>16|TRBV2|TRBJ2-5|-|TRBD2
TGTGCCAGCAGTGAATGGAGGGCTAGCGGGACCGAGACCCAGTACTTC
CASSEWRASGTETQYF
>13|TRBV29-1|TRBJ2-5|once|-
TGCAGCGTGGATTCCGGGACTTCAGAGACCCAGTACTTC
CSVDSGTSETQYF
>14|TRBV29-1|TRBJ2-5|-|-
TGCAGCGTTGTGTACCTCGGGGCGCAAGAGACCCAGTACTTC
CSVVYLGAQETQYF
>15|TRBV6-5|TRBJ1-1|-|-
TGTGCCAGCAGTTCCTGGACACTCATGAACACTGAAGCTTTCTTT
CASSSWTLMNTEAFF
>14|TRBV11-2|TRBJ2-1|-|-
TGTGCCAGCAGCTCCGAGGGAAGGGGAAATGAGCAGTTCTTC
CASSSEGRGNEQFF
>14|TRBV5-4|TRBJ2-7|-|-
TGTGCCAGCAGCTTTTCCGTCACGCCGGGGGAGCAGTACTTC
CASSFSVTPGEQYF
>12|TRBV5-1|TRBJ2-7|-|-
TGCGCCAGCAGCTGGGTGGAAGGCGAGCAGTACTTC
CASSWVEGEQYF
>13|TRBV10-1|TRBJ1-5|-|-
TGCGCCAGCAGCACGGGGGCAGGACAGCCCCAGCATTTT
CASSTGAGQPQHF
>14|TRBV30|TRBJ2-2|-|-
TGTGCCTGTAACAGGAACGAATATGCCGGGGAGCTGTTTTTT
CACNRNEYAGELFF
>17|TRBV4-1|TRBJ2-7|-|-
TGCGCCAGCAGCCAAGATCTGGCTATCCTTGGAATATACGAGCAGTACTTC
CASSQDLAILGIYEQYF
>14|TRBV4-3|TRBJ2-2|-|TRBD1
TGCGCCAGCAGCCAGACAGGGTCCCCCGGGGAGCTGTTTTTT
CASSQTGSPGELFF
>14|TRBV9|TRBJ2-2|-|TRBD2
TGTGCCAGCAGCGTAGCGGGAGGAACCGGGGAGCTGTTTTTT
CASSVAGGTGELFF
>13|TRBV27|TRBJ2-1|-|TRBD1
TGTGCCAGCAAACTAACAGGGGTGAATGAGCAGTTCTTC
CASKLTGVNEQFF
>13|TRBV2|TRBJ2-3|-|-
TGTGCCAGCAGGGAACAGGGCGCAGATACGCAGTATTTT
CASREQGADTQYF
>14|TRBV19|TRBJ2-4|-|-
TGTGCCAGTACCCAGGGGCGAGTCAAAAACATTCAGTACTTC
CASTQGRVKNIQYF
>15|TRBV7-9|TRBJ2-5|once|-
TGTGCCAGCAGCCCAAGCAACAGGGCTCAAGAGACCCAGTACTTC
CASSPSNRAQETQYF
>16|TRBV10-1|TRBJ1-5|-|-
TGCGCCAGCAGTGAAAATACAGGCAGAGGAAATCAGCCCCAGCATTTT
CASSENTGRGNQPQHF
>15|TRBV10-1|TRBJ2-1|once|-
TGCGCCAGCAGTGAGTGGCCCACCTCCGGGGATGAGCAGTTCTTC
CASSEWPTSGDEQFF
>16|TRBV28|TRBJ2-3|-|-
TGTGCCAGCAGTTTAGACGGTTATACTAGCACAGATACGCAGTATTTT
CASSLDGYTSTDTQYF
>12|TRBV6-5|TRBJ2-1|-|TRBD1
TGTGCCAGCCGGACAGGGTACAATGAGCAGTTCTTC
CASRTGYNEQFF
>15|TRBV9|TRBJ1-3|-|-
TGTGCCAGCAGCGACAGTGGGGGAACTGGAAACACCATATATTTT
CASSDSGGTGNTIYF
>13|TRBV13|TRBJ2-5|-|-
TGTGCCAGCAGCCGAAGAAACGAAGAGACCCAGTACTTC
CASSRRNEETQYF
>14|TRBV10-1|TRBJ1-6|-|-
TGCGCCAGCAGCGAACCGAGGGCGGATTCACCCCTCCACTTT
CASSEPRADSPLHF
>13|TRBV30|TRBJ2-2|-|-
TGTGCCTGGACTGACAGAAACACCGGGGAGCTGTTTTTT
CAWTDRNTGELFF
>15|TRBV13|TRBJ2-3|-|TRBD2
TGTGCCAGCAGCTTATTCCCGGGAGGGCCAGATACGCAGTATTTT
CASSLFPGGPDTQYF
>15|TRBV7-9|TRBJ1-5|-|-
TGTGCCAGCAGCTTAGAGGAAGAAGATGGCCAGCCCCAGCATTTT
CASSLEEEDGQPQHF
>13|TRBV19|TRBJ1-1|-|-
TGTGCCAGTTCGGTGGCACATAACACTGAAGCTTTCTTT
CASSVAHNTEAFF
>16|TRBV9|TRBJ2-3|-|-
TGTGCCAGCAGCGTAACCGACTACCCAGCCACAGATACGCAGTATTTT
CASSVTDYPATDTQYF
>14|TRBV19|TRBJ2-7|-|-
TGTGCCAGTAGTCGGGACACAAGCTCCTACGAGCAGTACTTC
CASSRDTSSYEQYF
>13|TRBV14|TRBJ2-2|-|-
TGTGCCAGCAGCCTTCGCGGTGGCGGGGAGCTGTTTTTT
CASSLRGGGELFF
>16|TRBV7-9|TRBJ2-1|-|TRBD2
TGTGCCAGCAGCCCCAGTGCGGGGGGGCCGGACAATGAGCAGTTCTTC
CASSPSAGGPDNEQFF
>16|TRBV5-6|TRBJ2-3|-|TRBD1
TGTGCCAGCAGCTTGGATATGGGACAGTGGACAGATACGCAGTATTTT
CASSLDMGQWTDTQYF
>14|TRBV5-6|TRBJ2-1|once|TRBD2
TGTGCCAGCAGGGGACTAGCGGGATACAATGAGCAGTTCTTC
CASRGLAGYNEQFF
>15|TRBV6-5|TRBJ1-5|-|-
TGTGCCAGCAGTTACTCGATGGGCGGGGGTCAGCCCCAGCATTTT
CASSYSMGGGQPQHF
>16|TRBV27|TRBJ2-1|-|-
TGTGCCAGCAGTCCTATTATAGGGAGCCATTACAATGAGCAGTTCTTC
CASSPIIGSHYNEQFF
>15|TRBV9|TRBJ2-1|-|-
TGTGCCAGCAGCCCATCGGGGACCCTCTACAATGAGCAGTTCTTC
CASSPSGTLYNEQFF
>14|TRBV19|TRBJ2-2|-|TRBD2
TGTGCCAGTACTCGGACTAGCGGGCCCGGGGAGCTGTTTTTT
CASTRTSGPGELFF
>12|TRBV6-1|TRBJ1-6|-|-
TGTGCCAGCAGTGAAGACTATTCACCCCTCCACTTT
CASSEDYSPLHF
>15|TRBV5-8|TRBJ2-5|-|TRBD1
TGTGCCAGCAGCCCCGGGACAGGGATATTGGAGACCCAGTACTTC
CASSPGTGILETQYF
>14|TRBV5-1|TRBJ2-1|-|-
TGCGCCAGCAGGTCACACCCGGGCTCCAATGAGCAGTTCTTC
CASRSHPGSNEQFF
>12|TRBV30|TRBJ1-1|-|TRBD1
TGTGCCTGGAGTAGACAGGGCACTGAAGCTTTCTTT
CAWSRQGTEAFF
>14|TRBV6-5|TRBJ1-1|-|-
TGTGCCAGCACTGGGGGAGGGGTGGTGACTGAAGCTTTCTTT
CASTGGGVVTEAFF
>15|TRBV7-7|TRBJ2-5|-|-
TGTGCTAGCAGCTTAGCTCGGGGTGATCAGGAGACCCAGTACTTC
CASSLARGDQETQYF
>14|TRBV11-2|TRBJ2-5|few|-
TGTGCCAGCAGCGCGCAGGGTCCCCAAGAGACCCAGTACTTC
CASSAQGPQETQYF
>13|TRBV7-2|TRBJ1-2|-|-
TGTGCCAGCAGCGACGTCCGGGGGGGCGGCTACACCTTC
CASSDVRGGGYTF
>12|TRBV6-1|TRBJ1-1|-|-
TGTGCCAGCAGTTTTAGAGGCACTGAAGCTTTCTTT
CASSFRGTEAFF
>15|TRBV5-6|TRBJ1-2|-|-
TGTGCCAGCAGCTTGATGGGGGCAAATAACTATGGCTACACCTTC
CASSLMGANNYGYTF
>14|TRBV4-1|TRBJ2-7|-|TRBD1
TGCGCCAGCAGCCCTGGGGACAGCTCCTACGAGCAGTACTTC
CASSPGDSSYEQYF
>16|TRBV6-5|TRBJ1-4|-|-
TGTGCCAGCAGTTATTCCATCAGGGGAACTAATGAAAAACTGTTTTTT
CASSYSIRGTNEKLFF
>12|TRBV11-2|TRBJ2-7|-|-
TGTGCCAGCAGCTCTAACTTATTCGAGCAGTACTTC
CASSSNLFEQYF
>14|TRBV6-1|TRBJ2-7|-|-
TGTGCCACCTCTGGACCTCCAAAGAGCTACGAGCAGTACTTC
CATSGPPKSYEQYF
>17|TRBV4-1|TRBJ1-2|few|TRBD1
TGCGCCAGCAGCCAAGACCCCGGAGAGGACAGGGATGATGGCTACACCTTC
CASSQDPGEDRDDGYTF
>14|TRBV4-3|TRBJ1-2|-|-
TGCGCCAGCAGCCAAGATTCGGCAGCCTATGGCTACACCTTC
CASSQDSAAYGYTF